These T cell receptor beta chains were read from a single sample in a study of beta chain features in type 1 diabetes. The assay was immunoSEQ multiplex PCR, and TCRdb's table has in-frame clones only and misses some. Found here are under 850,000 clones, 13% of them singletons; the top ten hold roughly 0.022%. Sequenced: naive CD4+ T cells from blood. These receptors came from a man aged 18 to 29 with type 1 diabetes. The CDR3 runs from the conserved cysteine through the conserved F or W. Fields, in order: J gene, V gene, CDR3 protein.

>TRBJ1-1|TRBV19
CASTETGGSTEAFF
>TRBJ1-5|TRBV28
CASRPGQRFNQPQHF
>TRBJ1-6|TRBV10-3
CAISESGNGNSPLHF
>TRBJ2-7|TRBV6-6
CASSYSVTASYEQYF
>TRBJ2-7|TRBV30
CAWRLAYEQYF
>TRBJ1-1|TRBV5-1
CASSSQGMNTEAFF
>TRBJ2-1|TRBV6-1
CASSPSQWGEQFF
>TRBJ1-6|TRBV10-2
CASSEGNRGSSPLHF
>TRBJ1-2|TRBV4-1
CASSQEAAQGYGYTF
>TRBJ2-3|TRBV4-2
CASGERDTQYF
>TRBJ1-2|TRBV30
CAWSGQGVATGYTF
>TRBJ1-5|TRBV7-9
CASSLAGYNQPQHF
>TRBJ1-2|TRBV29-1
CSVTRDSDGYTF
>TRBJ1-2|TRBV4-1
CASTTRGKEFDGYTF
>TRBJ2-1|TRBV7-9
CASSLLDEQFF
>TRBJ2-1|TRBV5-1
CASSPPRNEQFF
>TRBJ2-3|TRBV28
CASSPYLSTDTQYF
>TRBJ2-6|TRBV15
CATSRDGSSGANVLTF
>TRBJ2-5|TRBV9
CASSGNRGQETQYF
>TRBJ2-7|TRBV4-1
CASSQDVGQFNEQYF
>TRBJ1-3|TRBV9
CASSVPLGARGGNTIYF
>TRBJ1-4|TRBV6-5
CASSSTGAGEKLFF
>TRBJ2-7|TRBV28
CASSLTGGTYEQYF
>TRBJ2-5|TRBV9
CASSGGPQETQYF
>TRBJ2-7|TRBV2
CASRPTSGGSYEQYF
>TRBJ2-2|TRBV19
CASSIVSPFQNTGELFF
>TRBJ1-2|TRBV27
CASSPWDRMSGYTF
>TRBJ1-1|TRBV27
CASRKWGQYTEAFF
>TRBJ1-2|TRBV7-6
CASSLGVGANYGYTF
>TRBJ1-5|TRBV28
CASSPPTEGGQPQHF
>TRBJ2-1|TRBV5-1
CASSLDAERGFF
>TRBJ2-5|TRBV9
CASSITSGETQYF
>TRBJ2-3|TRBV4-2
CASSQVTPTSTDTQYF
>TRBJ2-1|TRBV5-4
CASSSGGLGNEQFF
>TRBJ2-7|TRBV9
CASSSLYEQYF
>TRBJ2-4|TRBV9
CASSPSTGKEAKNIQYF
>TRBJ1-1|TRBV18
CASSPQGARESEAFF
>TRBJ1-6|TRBV12-5
CASGLGRQGDSPLHF
>TRBJ1-1|TRBV5-1
CASSLRSGGNTEAFF
>TRBJ2-2|TRBV28
CASGDRYTGELFF
>TRBJ2-5|TRBV5-1
CASSGAGGTVQETQYF